Following are 14 T cell receptor beta chains from one sample sequenced in a study of blood T cells in healthy people across ages. A second PCR, run for roughly 6 to 11 cycles, used a sample-barcoded 5' primer plus a J-beta primer mix. Using its own MiXCR run on the 5' RACE reads, TCRdb lists one record per CDR3 protein. The sample consists of roughly 680,000 distinct CDR3 sequences, around 45% of them appearing once. Sample: blood. The receptors derive from a woman aged 55 to 70 in good health.

In regard to this clonotype: It may be a read error: a sequence one base away is much more abundant. The chain uses TRBV29-1 and TRBJ2-3, with 7 positions matching TRBD1. Germline V CDR1 and CDR2: SQVTM, ANQGSEA. The CDR3 length is 12 residues. This CDR3 reads CCTGQGTDTQYF. The CDR3, as DNA: TGCTGCACTGGACAGGGCACAGATACGCAGTATTTT.

This clonotype was counted only a few times. The chain joins TRBV20-1 to TRBJ2-7; TRBD1 agrees at 7 bases. From germline, CDR1 is DFQATT and CDR2 SNEGSKA (reference sequence). Trimming took 3 bases from V and 2 from J; bases not matched to a gene: 10. This CDR3 spans 15 amino acids. The CDR3 DNA sequence: TGCAGTGCTAGTGCTACGGACAGGCATACCTACGAGCAGTACTTC. This translates into CSASATDRHTYEQYF.

V usage is TRBV7-9 and J usage is TRBJ2-6; 8 nucleotides align to TRBD1. Germline trimming cut 4 bases from V and 4 bases from J; bases unmatched to any gene: 6. Germline CDR1 is SEHNR and CDR2 is FQNEAQ (reference sequence). This CDR3 is built from 16 residues. The CDR3 DNA reads TGTGCCAGCAGCTCCCCGACAGGGGTCGGGGCCAACGTCCTGACTTTC. It specifies CASSSPTGVGANVLTF.

The chain links TRBV4-3 to TRBJ1-6, with D possibly TRBD1 on 5 matching bases. The V and J ends lost 4 bases and 8 bases respectively, with 18 bases between them. The CDR3 is made up of 16 amino acids. CDR1 and CDR2 (germline): LGHNA, YSLEER. CDR3 DNA: TGCGCCAGCAGCCTAGGGAGTAGGGGAACAGATTCACCCCTCCACTTT. Its translation is CASSLGSRGTDSPLHF.

Comment on this clonotype: At one end the junction does not follow the germline gene, possibly because of a read error. V usage is TRBV29-1 and J usage is TRBJ2-3, with 7 bases that match TRBD2. CDR1 is SQVTM, CDR2 ANQGSEA, per germline. The CDR3 contains 14 residues. CDR3 residues: CSVRLAESTGTQYF. The DNA for the CDR3 is TGCAGCGTTAGGCTAGCGGAAAGCACAGGTACGCAGTATTTT.

This clonotype was picked up a small number of times. The chain joins TRBV3-1 to TRBJ2-7; no reliable D call. CDR1 and CDR2 from the germline V gene are LGHDT and YNNKEL (reference sequence). The CDR3 totals 14 residues. V gave up 0 bases and J gave up 2 bases, with 8 bases separating them. The CDR3: CASSQDREAYEQYF. The CDR3 bases are TGTGCCAGCAGCCAAGATCGTGAGGCCTACGAGCAGTACTTC.

The genes are TRBV11-2 and TRBJ2-1, with D possibly TRBD2 on 6 matching bases. The CDR3 is made up of 13 amino acids. V was cut by 5 bases and J by 4 bases, with 9 bases left in between. Germline V gives CDR1 SGHAT, CDR2 FQNNGV. CDR3 protein: CASSMAGYNEQFF. In DNA form, the CDR3 reads TGTGCCAGCAGCATGGCGGGATACAATGAGCAGTTCTTC.

CDR3 sequence reads: CASSQNQEGQGSYNSPLHF. The CDR3 region has the DNA TGTGCCAGCAGCCAGAACCAAGAGGGACAGGGAAGCTATAATTCACCCCTCCACTTT. The V call is TRBV7-2, the J call TRBJ1-6; 9 bases are shared with TRBD1. V shed 5 bases and J 3 bases; nucleotides not matched to a gene: 14. This CDR3 comprises 19 residues. CDR1 SGHTA and CDR2 FQGNSA come from the germline V gene. Supplemented by reference TRBV7-2 and TRBJ1-6, the full variable domain reads GAGVSQSPSNKVTEKGKDVELRCDPISGHTALYWYRQSLGQGLEFLIYFQGNSAPDKSGLPSDRFSAERTGGSVSTLTIQRTQQEDSAVYLCASSQNQEGQGSYNSPLHFGNGTRLTVT.

The chain joins TRBV6-2 or TRBV6-3 to TRBJ1-1; no firm D call. V shed 6 bases and J shed 1 base, with 12 bases lying between them. This CDR3 has 14 amino acids. The germline V gene encodes CDR1 MNHEY and CDR2 SVGEGT. The CDR3 DNA follows: TGTGCCAGCAGCTCCATGACGGGGAACACTGAAGCTTTCTTT. Amino acid sequence: CASSSMTGNTEAFF.

This clonotype was counted a single time. The V call is TRBV30, the J call TRBJ2-5, with TRBD2 identical over 10 bases. CDR1 is GTSNPN and CDR2 is SVGIG in the germline V gene (reference sequence). This CDR3 has 15 residues. Germline trimming cut 2 bases from V and 4 bases from J; bases unmatched to any gene: 7. Written as DNA, the CDR3 is TGTGCCTGGAGTTATTTAGCGGGAGGCGGAGAGACCCAGTACTTC. It is translated as CAWSYLAGGGETQYF.

V gene TRBV7-3 combines with J gene TRBJ2-1, with D maybe TRBD2 (6 bases). Germline CDR1 reads SGHTA; CDR2 reads FQGTGA. The CDR3 consists of 15 residues. Trimming shortened V by 5 bases and J by 5 bases, and 16 bases separated the two germline ends. Here the CDR3 reads CASSPSGGMDNEQFF. DNA for the CDR3: TGTGCCAGCAGCCCGAGCGGAGGGATGGACAATGAGCAGTTCTTC.

About this clonotype: Just one base apart from a much larger clone, this may be a read error. J is TRBJ2-5 and V is TRBV2; 8 bases fit TRBD2. The germline gives CDR1 SNHLY, CDR2 FYNNEI. The CDR3 covers 13 residues. Trimming cost V 8 bases and J 11 bases; bases outside gene matches: 13. The CDR3 DNA sequence: TGTGCCAGCGGTACAGCGGGAGTGAATGAGCAGTACTTC. This gives the protein CASGTAGVNEQYF.

This clonotype was seen only a few times. V usage is TRBV20-1 and J usage is TRBJ2-1; 9 nucleotides line up with TRBD2. The CDR3 contains 14 residues. With 3 bases clipped from V and 4 bases from J, the junction kept 4 bases outside the gene matches. Per the germline V gene, CDR1 is DFQATT and CDR2 is SNEGSKA (reference sequence). In DNA form, the CDR3 reads TGCAGTGCTAGCGGCCTAGCGGGGTACAATGAGCAGTTCTTC. Translated: CSASGLAGYNEQFF.

The rearrangement uses TRBV7-9 and TRBJ1-2, with TRBD1 as a possible D gene (6 bases). V was clipped by 1 base and J by 8 bases, with 14 bases between them. This CDR3 is 14 amino acids long. CDR1 and CDR2 (germline): SEHNR, FQNEAQ (reference sequence). CDR3 coding DNA: TGTGCCAGCAGCTTAGGCCAGGGGCCCCCAGGCTACACCTTC. It translates to CASSLGQGPPGYTF. Based on the CDR3 plus reference TRBV7-9 and TRBJ1-2, the full variable domain is DTGVSQNPRHKITKRGQNVTFRCDPISEHNRLYWYRQTLGQGPEFLTYFQNEAQLEKSRLLSDRFSAERPKGSFSTLEIQRTEQGDSAMYLCASSLGQGPPGYTFGSGTRLTVV.